The source of this TCR beta chain is a study of T cell responses to AZD1222 COVID-19 vaccine. Assay: immunoSEQ multiplex PCR; the TCRdb copy retains only in-frame clones and omits some. The sample shows about 120,000 clones, over 80% of them seen only once. The V gene's germline CDR1 is SGHDN and CDR2 FVKESK. The CDR3 totals 16 residues. Trimming took off 3 bases at V and 1 base at J, with 13 bases between the two ends. This clonotype was obtained from an adult in good health. The V gene is TRBV14, the J gene TRBJ2-1; D ambiguous. Source: peripheral blood, taken on day 0 of AZD1222 vaccination. The CDR3 DNA reads TGTGCCAGCAGCCATAGGAAGCTCCTATCCTACAATGAGCAGTTCTTC. Amino acids: CASSHRKLLSYNEQFF. Full variable domain (outside the CDR3, taken from reference TRBV14 and TRBJ2-1): EAGVTQFPSHSVIEKGQTVTLRCDPISGHDNLYWYRRVMGKEIKFLLHFVKESKQDESGMPNNRFLAERTGGTYSTLKVQPAELEDSGVYFCASSHRKLLSYNEQFFGPGTRLTVL.